This T cell receptor beta chain was obtained from a study of cytomegalovirus exposure and HLA in healthy donors. Findings and limits, study-wide: The productive fraction for most TCR beta V segments was about 87% or about 30% in an earlier analysis.

Worth noting for this clone: Its antigen is still unknown.

Use of 60 Vbeta and 13 Jbeta primers characterized the PCR. Sequencing used immunoSEQ multiplex PCR; TCRdb keeps in-frame clones, though not all of them. Of about 100,000 clones listed, around 84% are singletons. Sample: PBMCs. This clonotype was obtained from a woman under 30 in good health and CMV-seronegative.

The CDR3 bases are TGTGCCAGCTCACCACCCAGCGGAATCTTGTCCTACGAGCAGTACTTC. It translates to CASSPPSGILSYEQYF. The chain recombines TRBV18 with TRBJ2-7; the D gene is possibly TRBD2 (5 bases). CDR1 and CDR2 (germline): KGHSH, LQKENI. There are 16 residues in the CDR3. Trimming left V 0 bases short and J 1 base short, with 13 bases between.